This T cell receptor (beta chain) was retrieved from a study of T cells after yellow fever vaccination. Trimming removed 0 bases from V and 1 base from J; junction bases left unmatched: 1. Germline values: CDR1 MNHEY, CDR2 SVGAGI. The CDR3 consists of 16 residues. TCRdb re-derived calls from the 5' RACE reads in MiXCR, one entry per CDR3 protein. The profile covers approximately 510,000 distinct CDR3 sequences, with 21% appearing a single time and around 17% taken by the ten largest. The clonotype comes from a man between 18 and 35 years old who received the YFV17D yellow fever vaccine. The J gene is TRBJ1-3, the V gene TRBV6-5; 9 bases line up with TRBD1. The sample in question was PBMCs, obtained about 20 days after the first yellow fever vaccination. The CDR3: CASSYSGTGSGNTIYF. CDR3 bases: TGTGCCAGCAGTTACTCCGGGACAGGGTCTGGAAACACCATATATTTT.